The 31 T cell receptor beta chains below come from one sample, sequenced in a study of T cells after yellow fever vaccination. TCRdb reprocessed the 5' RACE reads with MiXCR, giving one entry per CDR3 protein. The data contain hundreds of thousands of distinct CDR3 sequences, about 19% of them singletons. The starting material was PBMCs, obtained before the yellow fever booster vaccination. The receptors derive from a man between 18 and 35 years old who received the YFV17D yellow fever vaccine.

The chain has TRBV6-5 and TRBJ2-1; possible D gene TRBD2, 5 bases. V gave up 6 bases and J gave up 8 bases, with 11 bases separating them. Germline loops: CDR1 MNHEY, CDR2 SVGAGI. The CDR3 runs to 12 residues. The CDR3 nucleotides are TGTGCCAGCAGCCGCGGAGGTCATGAGCAGTTCTTC. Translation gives CASSRGGHEQFF.

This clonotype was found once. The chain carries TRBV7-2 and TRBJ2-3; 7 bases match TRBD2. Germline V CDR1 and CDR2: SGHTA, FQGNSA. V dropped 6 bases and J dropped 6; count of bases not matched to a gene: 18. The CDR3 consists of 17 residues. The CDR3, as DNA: TGTGCCAGCAGACGTCCTCTAGGAGGACTAGAGGCGGATACGCAGTATTTT. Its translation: CASRRPLGGLEADTQYF.

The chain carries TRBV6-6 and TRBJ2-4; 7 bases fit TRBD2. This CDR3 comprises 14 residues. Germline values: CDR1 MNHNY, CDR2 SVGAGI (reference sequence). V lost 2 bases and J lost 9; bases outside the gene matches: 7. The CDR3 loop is CASSYGTRGSIQYF. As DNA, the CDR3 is TGTGCCAGCAGTTACGGGACGCGGGGGAGCATTCAGTACTTC.

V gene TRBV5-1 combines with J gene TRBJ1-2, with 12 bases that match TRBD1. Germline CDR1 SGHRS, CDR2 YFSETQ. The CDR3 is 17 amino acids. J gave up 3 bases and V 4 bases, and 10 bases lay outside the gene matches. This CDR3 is CASSQGQGARSDYGYTF. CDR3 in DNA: TGCGCCAGCAGCCAGGGACAGGGGGCGCGTTCAGACTATGGCTACACCTTC.

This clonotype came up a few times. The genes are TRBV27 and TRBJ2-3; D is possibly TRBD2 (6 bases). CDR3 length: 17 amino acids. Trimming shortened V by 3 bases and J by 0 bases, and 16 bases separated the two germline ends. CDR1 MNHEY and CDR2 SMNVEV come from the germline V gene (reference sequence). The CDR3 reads CASSFYGVAASTDTQYF. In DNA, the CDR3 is TGTGCCAGCAGTTTCTACGGAGTAGCGGCAAGCACAGATACGCAGTATTTT.

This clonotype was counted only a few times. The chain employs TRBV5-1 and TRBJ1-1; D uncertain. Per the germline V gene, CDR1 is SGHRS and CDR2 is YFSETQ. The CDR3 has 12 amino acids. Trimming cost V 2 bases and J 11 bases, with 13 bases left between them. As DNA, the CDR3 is TGCGCCAGCAGCTTCCGGGGAGTCGACGCTTTCTTT. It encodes CASSFRGVDAFF.

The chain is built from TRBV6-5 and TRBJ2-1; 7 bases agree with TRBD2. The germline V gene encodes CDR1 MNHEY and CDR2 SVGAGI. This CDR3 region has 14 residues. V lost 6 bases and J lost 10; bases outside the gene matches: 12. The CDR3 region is CASRPSGRDGEQFF. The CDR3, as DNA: TGTGCCAGCAGACCTAGCGGCCGGGACGGAGAGCAGTTCTTC.

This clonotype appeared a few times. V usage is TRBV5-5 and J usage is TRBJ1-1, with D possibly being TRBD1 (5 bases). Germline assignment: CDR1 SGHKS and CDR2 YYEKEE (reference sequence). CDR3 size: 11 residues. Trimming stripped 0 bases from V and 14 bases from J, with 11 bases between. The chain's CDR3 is CASSLEGAAFF. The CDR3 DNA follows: TGTGCCAGCAGCTTGGAAGGGGCCGCCTTCTTT. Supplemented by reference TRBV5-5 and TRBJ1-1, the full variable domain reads DAGVTQSPTHLIKTRGQQVTLRCSPISGHKSVSWYQQVLGQGPQFIFQYYEKEERGRGNFPDRFSARQFPNYSSELNVNALLLGDSALYLCASSLEGAAFFGQGTRLTVV.

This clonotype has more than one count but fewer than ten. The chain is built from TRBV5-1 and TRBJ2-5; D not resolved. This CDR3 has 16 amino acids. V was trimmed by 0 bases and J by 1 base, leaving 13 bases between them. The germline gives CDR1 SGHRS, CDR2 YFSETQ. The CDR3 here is CASSLDAAGSQETQYF. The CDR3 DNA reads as TGCGCCAGCAGCTTGGATGCGGCAGGCTCCCAAGAGACCCAGTACTTC.

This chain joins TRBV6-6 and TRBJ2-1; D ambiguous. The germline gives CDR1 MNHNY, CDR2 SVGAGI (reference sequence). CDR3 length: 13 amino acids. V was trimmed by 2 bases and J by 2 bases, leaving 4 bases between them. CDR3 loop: CASSYITYNEQFF. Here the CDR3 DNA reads TGTGCCAGCAGTTACATCACCTACAATGAGCAGTTCTTC.

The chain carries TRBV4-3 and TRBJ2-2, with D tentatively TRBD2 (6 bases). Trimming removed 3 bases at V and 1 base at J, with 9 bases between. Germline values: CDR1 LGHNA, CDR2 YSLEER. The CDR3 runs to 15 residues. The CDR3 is CASSQDGGNTGELFF. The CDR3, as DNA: TGCGCCAGCAGCCAGGACGGGGGGAACACCGGGGAGCTGTTTTTT.

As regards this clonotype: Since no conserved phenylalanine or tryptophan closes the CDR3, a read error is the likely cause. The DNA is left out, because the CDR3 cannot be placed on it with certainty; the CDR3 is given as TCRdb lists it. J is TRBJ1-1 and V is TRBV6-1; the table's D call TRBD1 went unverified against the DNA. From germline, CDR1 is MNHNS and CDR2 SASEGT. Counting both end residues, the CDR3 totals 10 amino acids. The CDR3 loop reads CASSEVAPRL.

CDR3 nucleotide sequence: TGTGCCAGCAGTTTTCGGGCAGGGGCTAATTCACCCCTCCACTTT. Amino acids: CASSFRAGANSPLHF. The rearrangement uses TRBV27 and TRBJ1-6; the D gene is possibly TRBD1 (6 bases). The V end was cut by 3 bases, the J end by 6 bases, with 12 bases between. This CDR3 is 15 amino acids long. Per the germline V gene, CDR1 is MNHEY and CDR2 is SMNVEV (reference sequence).

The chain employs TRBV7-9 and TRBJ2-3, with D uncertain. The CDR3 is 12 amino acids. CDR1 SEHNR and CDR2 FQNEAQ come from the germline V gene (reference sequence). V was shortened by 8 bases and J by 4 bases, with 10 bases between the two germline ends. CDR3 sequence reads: CASLVPPDTQYF. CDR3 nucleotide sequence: TGTGCCAGCCTTGTCCCCCCAGATACGCAGTATTTT.

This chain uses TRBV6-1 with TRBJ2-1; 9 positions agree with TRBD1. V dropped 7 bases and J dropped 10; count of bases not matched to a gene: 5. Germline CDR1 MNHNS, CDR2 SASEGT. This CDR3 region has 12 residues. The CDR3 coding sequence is TGTGCCAGCATTGCCGGACAGGGGGAGCAGTTCTTC. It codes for CASIAGQGEQFF.

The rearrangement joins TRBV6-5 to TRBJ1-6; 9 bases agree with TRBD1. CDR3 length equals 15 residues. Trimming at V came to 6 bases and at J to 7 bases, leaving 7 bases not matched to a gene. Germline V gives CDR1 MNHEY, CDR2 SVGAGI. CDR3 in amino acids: CASSPGQGYNSPLHF. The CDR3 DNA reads TGTGCCAGCAGCCCGGGACAGGGTTACAATTCACCCCTCCACTTT.

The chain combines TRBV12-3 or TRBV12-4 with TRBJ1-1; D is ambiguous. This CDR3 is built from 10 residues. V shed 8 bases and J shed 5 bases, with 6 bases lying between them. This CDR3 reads CASGLTEAFF. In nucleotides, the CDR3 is TGTGCCAGCGGGTTGACTGAAGCTTTCTTT.

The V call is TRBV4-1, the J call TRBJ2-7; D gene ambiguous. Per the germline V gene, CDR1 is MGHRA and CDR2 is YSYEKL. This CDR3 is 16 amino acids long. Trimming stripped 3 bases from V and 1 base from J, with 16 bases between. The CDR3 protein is CASSQEAVDRSYEQYF. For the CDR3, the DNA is TGCGCCAGCAGCCAGGAAGCTGTGGACCGGTCCTACGAGCAGTACTTC.

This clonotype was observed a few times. This CDR3 is CASSQDRNNEQFF. The CDR3 nucleotides read TGTGCCAGCAGCCAAGACAGAAACAATGAGCAGTTCTTC. The chain joins TRBV4-2 to TRBJ2-1; no clear D. Trimming pared 0 bases from V and 5 bases from J, leaving 5 bases between. The CDR3 sequence is 13 residues long. CDR1 is LGHNA and CDR2 is YNFKEQ in the germline V gene.

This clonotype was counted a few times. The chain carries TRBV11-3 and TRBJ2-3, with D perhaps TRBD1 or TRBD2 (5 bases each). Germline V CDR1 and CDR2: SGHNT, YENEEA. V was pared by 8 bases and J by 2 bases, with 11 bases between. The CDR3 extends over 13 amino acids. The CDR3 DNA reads TGTGCCAGCGGGACGGATGACACAGATACGCAGTATTTT. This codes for CASGTDDTDTQYF. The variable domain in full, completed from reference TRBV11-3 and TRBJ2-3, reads EAGVVQSPRYKIIEKKQPVAFWCNPISGHNTLYWYLQNLGQGPELLIRYENEEAVDDSQLPKDRFSAERLKGVDSTLKIQPAELGDSAVYLCASGTDDTDTQYFGPGTRLTVL.

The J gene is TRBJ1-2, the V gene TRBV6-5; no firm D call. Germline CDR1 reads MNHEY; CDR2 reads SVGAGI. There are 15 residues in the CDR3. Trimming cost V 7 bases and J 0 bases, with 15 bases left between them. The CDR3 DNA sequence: TGTGCCAGCACCCAGCGGCAGGCGGCTAACTATGGCTACACCTTC. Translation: CASTQRQAANYGYTF.

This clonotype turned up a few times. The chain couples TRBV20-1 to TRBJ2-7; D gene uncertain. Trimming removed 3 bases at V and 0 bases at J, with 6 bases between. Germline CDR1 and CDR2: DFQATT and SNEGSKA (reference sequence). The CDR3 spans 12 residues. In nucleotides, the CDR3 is TGCAGTGCTAGTCCCAACTCCTACGAGCAGTACTTC. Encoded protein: CSASPNSYEQYF.

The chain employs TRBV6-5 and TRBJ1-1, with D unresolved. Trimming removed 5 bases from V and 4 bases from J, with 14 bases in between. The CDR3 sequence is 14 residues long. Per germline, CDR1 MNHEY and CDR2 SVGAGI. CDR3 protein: CASSRRDGRTEAFF. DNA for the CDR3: TGTGCCAGCAGTCGCAGAGATGGGCGCACTGAAGCTTTCTTT.

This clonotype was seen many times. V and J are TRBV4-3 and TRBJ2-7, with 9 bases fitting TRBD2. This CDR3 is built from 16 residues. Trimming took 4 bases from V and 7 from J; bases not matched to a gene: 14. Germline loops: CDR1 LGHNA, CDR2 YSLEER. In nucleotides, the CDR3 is TGCGCCAGCAGCCCCGTAGCGGGGGCCGATAGCGGGGAGCAGTACTTC. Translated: CASSPVAGADSGEQYF.

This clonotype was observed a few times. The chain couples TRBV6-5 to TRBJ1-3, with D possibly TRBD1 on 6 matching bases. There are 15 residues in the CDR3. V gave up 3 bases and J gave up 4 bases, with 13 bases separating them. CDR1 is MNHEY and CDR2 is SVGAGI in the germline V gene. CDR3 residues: CASSYQGTGGNTIYF. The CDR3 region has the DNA TGTGCCAGCAGTTATCAGGGGACCGGAGGAAACACCATATATTTT.

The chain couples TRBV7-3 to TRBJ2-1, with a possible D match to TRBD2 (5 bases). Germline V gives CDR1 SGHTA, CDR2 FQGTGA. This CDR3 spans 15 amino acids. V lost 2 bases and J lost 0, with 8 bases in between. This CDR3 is CASSLDYSSYNEQFF. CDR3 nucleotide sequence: TGTGCCAGCAGCTTAGACTACAGCTCCTACAATGAGCAGTTCTTC.

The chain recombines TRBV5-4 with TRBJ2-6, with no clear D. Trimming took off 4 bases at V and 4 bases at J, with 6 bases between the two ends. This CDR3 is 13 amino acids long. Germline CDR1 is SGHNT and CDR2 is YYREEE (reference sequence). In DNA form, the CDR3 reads TGTGCCAGCAGCCGCGTAGGGGCCAACGTCCTGACTTTC. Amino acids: CASSRVGANVLTF.

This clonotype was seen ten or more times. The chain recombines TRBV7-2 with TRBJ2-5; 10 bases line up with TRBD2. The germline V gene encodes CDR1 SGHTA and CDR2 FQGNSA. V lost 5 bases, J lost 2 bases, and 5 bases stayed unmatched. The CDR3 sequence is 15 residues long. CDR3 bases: TGTGCCAGCAGCGCTACTAGCGGGGTTCAAGAGACCCAGTACTTC. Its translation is CASSATSGVQETQYF.

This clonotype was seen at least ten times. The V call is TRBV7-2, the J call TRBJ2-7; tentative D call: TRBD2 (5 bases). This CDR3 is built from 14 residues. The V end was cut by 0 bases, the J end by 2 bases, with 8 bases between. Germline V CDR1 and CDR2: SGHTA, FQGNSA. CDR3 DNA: TGTGCCAGCAGCTTAGCCGGGAACCCCTACGAGCAGTACGTC. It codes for CASSLAGNPYEQYV.

In DNA form, the CDR3 reads TGTGCCAGCAGCCAACGACAGGGTAGGGGTGGGGAGCTGTTTTTT. It specifies CASSQRQGRGGELFF. The chain links TRBV5-4 to TRBJ2-2, with 7 positions matching TRBD1. This CDR3 spans 15 amino acids. The germline V gene encodes CDR1 SGHNT and CDR2 YYREEE (reference sequence). Trimming at V came to 4 bases and at J to 8 bases, leaving 11 bases not matched to a gene.

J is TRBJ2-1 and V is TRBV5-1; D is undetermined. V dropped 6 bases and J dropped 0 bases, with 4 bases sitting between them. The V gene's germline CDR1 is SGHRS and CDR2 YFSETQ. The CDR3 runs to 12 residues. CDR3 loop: CASKPSYNEQFF. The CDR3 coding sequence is TGCGCCAGCAAACCCTCCTACAATGAGCAGTTCTTC. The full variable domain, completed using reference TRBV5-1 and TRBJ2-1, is KAGVTQTPRYLIKTRGQQVTLSCSPISGHRSVSWYQQTPGQGLQFLFEYFSETQRNKGNFPGRFSGRQFSNSRSEMNVSTLELGDSALYLCASKPSYNEQFFGPGTRLTVL.